This T cell receptor beta chain was captured in a study of breast tumors, draining lymph nodes, adjacent tissues. The study's findings and limits: Luminal-like breast cancer showed significantly higher tumor–nontumor repertoire similarity than basal-like. Tumor repertoires ranked between lymph nodes and nontumor tissue in diversity, with V and J gene preferences. That most tumor T cells come from lymph nodes remained unproven. The data were judged consistent with most tumor T cells coming from lymph node and expanding in tumor.

MiXCR was run by TCRdb on the multiplex PCR reads, yielding one entry per CDR3 protein. Of 160,000 or so distinct CDR3 sequences listed, around 33% are singletons. A word on this clonotype: Its antigen remains unknown.

This CDR3 is 15 amino acids long. With 5 bases removed from V and 5 bases from J, the gap between germline ends came to 15 bases. Axillary draining lymph nodes of breast cancer patients supplied the node samples. V and J are TRBV12-3 or TRBV12-4 and TRBJ2-2; D not resolved. This TCR came from a female donor with breast cancer. Some clones in this sample may be carry-over from other donors' samples. Sequenced input: axillary lymph node tissue. CDR3 sequence (DNA): TGTGCCAGCAGTCTCCCCCGTGGAGTAACCGGGGAGCTGTTTTTT. This encodes CASSLPRGVTGELFF.